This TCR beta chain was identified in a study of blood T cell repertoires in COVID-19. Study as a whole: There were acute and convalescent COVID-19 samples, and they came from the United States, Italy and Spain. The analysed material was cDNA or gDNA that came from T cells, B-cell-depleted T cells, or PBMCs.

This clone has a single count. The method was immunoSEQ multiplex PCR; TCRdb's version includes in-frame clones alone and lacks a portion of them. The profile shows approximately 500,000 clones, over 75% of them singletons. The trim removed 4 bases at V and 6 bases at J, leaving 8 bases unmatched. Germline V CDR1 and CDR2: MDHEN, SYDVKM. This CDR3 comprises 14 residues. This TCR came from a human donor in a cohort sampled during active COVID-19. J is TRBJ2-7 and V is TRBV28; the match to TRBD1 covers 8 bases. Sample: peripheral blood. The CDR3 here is CASSSSDRGFEQYF. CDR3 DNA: TGTGCCAGCAGTTCCTCCGACAGGGGCTTCGAGCAGTACTTC.